The clone carrying this TCR beta chain was found a few times. The antigen remains unidentified. TCR beta libraries were made by quantitative 5'-RACE with molecular barcodes. TCRdb re-derived calls from the 5' RACE reads in MiXCR, one entry per CDR3 protein. This table holds approximately 540,000 distinct CDR3 sequences, roughly an eighth found once. CDR1 and CDR2 (germline): GTSNPN, SVGIG (reference sequence). V lost 1 base to trimming and J lost 6 bases, with 13 bases between them. This CDR3 has 14 residues. This record comes from a study of CD8 T cells in ankylosing spondylitis. Findings and caveats of the study: Disease-linked clones bore a CD8+ phenotype and were relatively rare in peripheral blood. Earlier reports found some motif variants in synovial fluid and blood in reactive arthritis. As reported, disease-linked clones showed significant enrichment in matched ankylosing spondylitis synovial fluid. A TCR beta motif of several highly homologous variants seemed to mark ankylosing spondylitis blood.

This TCR derives from a male donor with ankylosing spondylitis. The V call is TRBV30, the J call TRBJ1-5, with D maybe TRBD1 (5 bases). Source material: blood, either unsorted or a sorted T cell fraction (not recorded which). The CDR3: CAWSEGQVSQPQHF. In DNA form, the CDR3 reads TGTGCCTGGAGTGAGGGGCAGGTTAGTCAGCCCCAGCATTTT.